The text below deals with one T cell receptor (beta chain). TCRdb re-called the RT-PCR reads with MiXCR, one entry per CDR3 protein. Counted here are about 680,000 distinct CDR3 sequences, over 12% occurring once; the ten biggest clones make up about 3.6%. Germline V gene lookup returns CDR1 GTSNPN and CDR2 SVGIG (reference sequence). The CDR3 has 13 residues. Losses at the gene ends were 4 bases for V and 11 bases for J; bases not matched to a gene: 10. The receptor was derived from a female donor in good health, serving as a healthy control. Input material: memory CD4+ T cells from blood. V usage is TRBV30 and J usage is TRBJ2-1; 8 nucleotides align to TRBD2. CDR3 coding DNA: TGTGCCTGGACAAAAGCGGGAGACCCCAAGCAGTTCTTC. It translates to CAWTKAGDPKQFF.